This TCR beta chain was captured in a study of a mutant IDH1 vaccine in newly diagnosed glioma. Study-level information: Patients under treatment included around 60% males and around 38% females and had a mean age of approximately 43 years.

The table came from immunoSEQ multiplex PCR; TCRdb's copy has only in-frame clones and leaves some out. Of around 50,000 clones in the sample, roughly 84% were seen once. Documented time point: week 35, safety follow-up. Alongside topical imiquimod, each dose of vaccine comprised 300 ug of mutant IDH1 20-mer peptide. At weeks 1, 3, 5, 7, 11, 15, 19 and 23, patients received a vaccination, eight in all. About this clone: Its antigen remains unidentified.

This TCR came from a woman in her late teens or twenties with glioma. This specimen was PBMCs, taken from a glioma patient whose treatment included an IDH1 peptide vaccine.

CDR3 protein: CASTPFGGEETQYF. CDR3 bases: TGTGCCAGCACCCCCTTCGGCGGAGAAGAGACCCAGTACTTC. This chain links TRBV7-6 with TRBJ2-5; D ambiguous. This CDR3 is built from 14 residues. V was clipped by 7 bases and J by 3 bases, with 15 bases between them. Germline-derived CDR1 and CDR2 are SGHVS and FNYEAQ.